This entry lists 6 T cell receptor beta chains sequenced from one sample in a study of blood T cell repertoires in COVID-19 (TCRdb year 2020). The library was generated by the immunoSEQ multiplex PCR assay. TCRdb provides this immuneACCESS table in a form limited to in-frame rearrangements. Some clones are lacking; in checked studies, under half of them reflect an unresolved V gene, and why the rest are absent is not known. The table for this sample lists 200,000 to 300,000 clones; 75% to 90% of them were counted only once. Together, the top ten hold 1.5% of the sample. Sequenced: peripheral blood. These receptors were collected from a woman in her 40s who had recovered from COVID-19.

The chain joins TRBV6-5 to TRBJ2-7, with a weak D call TRBD1 (6 bases). The CDR3 extends over 15 amino acids. Between the trimmed V and J ends, which lost 6 bases and 2 bases, there was a span of 17 bases. Germline CDR1 reads MNHEY; CDR2 reads SVGAGI. The CDR3 coding sequence is TGTGCCAGCAGGCGAACCGGGACACCCCCCTACGAGCAGTACTTC. It is translated as CASRRTGTPPYEQYF.

CDR3 amino acids: CASSLGAGGTDTQYF. CDR3 in DNA: TGTGCCAGCAGCTTAGGTGCAGGGGGCACAGATACGCAGTATTTT. The chain has TRBV7-9 and TRBJ2-3; possibly TRBD1 for D (6 bases). The CDR3 covers 15 residues. Between the trimmed V and J ends, which lost 1 base and 1 base, there was a span of 9 bases. Germline values: CDR1 SEHNR, CDR2 FQNEAQ (reference sequence).

This chain links TRBV7-9 with TRBJ1-1; D perhaps matches TRBD1 (6 bases). V was pared by 3 bases and J by 2 bases, with 16 bases between. The CDR3 covers 16 residues. The germline V gene has CDR1 SEHNR and CDR2 FQNEAQ (reference sequence). DNA for the CDR3: TGTGCCAGCAGCTTCCCGCCAGGGGTGGGCAACACTGAAGCTTTCTTT. Its protein is CASSFPPGVGNTEAFF.

For the CDR3, the DNA is TGTGCCAGCAAGCTGACCGACAGGGGCCTAGGGCAGTACTTC. Protein: CASKLTDRGLGQYF. The gene calls are TRBV6-5 and TRBJ2-7, with TRBD1 identical over 8 bases. V gave up 7 bases and J gave up 9 bases; unmatched junction bases: 14. Germline V CDR1 and CDR2: MNHEY, SVGAGI. This CDR3 region has 14 residues.

The V call is TRBV5-1, the J call TRBJ2-7, with D possibly matching TRBD1 (6 bases). The CDR3 spans 15 residues. Germline V gene sequence: CDR1 SGHRS, CDR2 YFSETQ. The V end lost 0 bases, the J end lost 3 bases, and 13 bases lay between the germline ends. This CDR3 is CASSLAQGMSYEQYF. CDR3 DNA sequence: TGCGCCAGCAGCTTGGCTCAGGGGATGAGCTACGAGCAGTACTTC.

The chain has TRBV2 and TRBJ1-3, with TRBD1 identical over 7 bases. The germline CDR1 and CDR2 sequences are SNHLY and FYNNEI. There are 15 residues in the CDR3. V shed 6 bases, J shed 5 bases, and the junction held 10 bases outside the gene matches. DNA for the CDR3: TGTGCCAGCAGCGATCGGAGACAGGGCCGAAACACCATATATTTT. This gives the protein CASSDRRQGRNTIYF.